Listed below are T cell receptor beta chains from one sample, sequenced in a study of radiation and T cells in renal cell carcinoma. Only in-frame clones appear in the TCRdb table, and some are missing; sequencing was by immunoSEQ multiplex PCR. Of under 20,000 clones in the sample, roughly two thirds were seen once. The sequencing here drew on tumor tissue, taken from a patient whose treatment included radiotherapy and nephrectomy. Receptor source: a woman in her 70s with renal cell carcinoma. CDR3s include the opening cysteine and the closing phenylalanine or tryptophan. The D gene is left open where the match is weak. Some rows have no size entry. The others give once, few or many, or a class for an expanded clone.

J: TRBJ2-1
size: .
D: .
V: TRBV9
CDR3: CASSAGAGGPVYNEQFF
DNA: TGTGCCAGCAGCGCCGGAGCCGGGGGGCCAGTCTACAATGAGCAGTTCTTC

J: TRBJ1-5
size: .
D: .
V: TRBV7-8
CDR3: CASSLVQATNQPQHF
DNA: TGTGCCAGCAGCTTAGTACAGGCTACAAATCAGCCCCAGCATTTT

J: TRBJ1-2
size: .
D: .
V: TRBV7-2
CDR3: CASSLIPFGYTF
DNA: TGTGCCAGCAGCTTAATCCCTTTCGGCTACACCTTC

J: TRBJ2-3
size: .
D: TRBD2
V: TRBV28
CDR3: CASSIDLAGAGGDTQYF
DNA: TGTGCCAGCAGTATTGATCTAGCGGGGGCCGGGGGAGATACGCAGTATTTT

J: TRBJ1-2
size: .
D: TRBD1
V: TRBV7-2
CDR3: CASSPGQQYGYTF
DNA: TGTGCCAGCAGCCCGGGACAGCAGTATGGCTACACCTTC

J: TRBJ2-7
size: .
D: TRBD1
V: TRBV5-5
CDR3: CASSLALTGVVSYEQYF
DNA: TGTGCCAGCAGCTTGGCCCTAACAGGGGTCGTCTCCTACGAGCAGTACTTC

J: TRBJ2-1
size: few
D: .
V: TRBV7-9
CDR3: CASSLALGEQFF
DNA: TGTGCCAGCAGCTTAGCCCTAGGAGAGCAGTTCTTC

J: TRBJ1-4
size: medium-sized
D: TRBD1
V: TRBV9
CDR3: CASSPRTGNEKLFF
DNA: TGTGCCAGCAGCCCACGGACAGGGAATGAAAAACTGTTTTTT

J: TRBJ2-1
size: few
D: .
V: TRBV7-2
CDR3: CASSPYSSYNEQFF
DNA: TGTGCCAGCAGCCCCTATAGCTCCTACAATGAGCAGTTCTTC

J: TRBJ2-1
size: .
D: .
V: TRBV18
CDR3: CASSPNRASSYNEQFF
DNA: TGTGCCAGCTCACCCAACAGGGCTAGCTCCTACAATGAGCAGTTCTTC

J: TRBJ1-4
size: .
D: .
V: TRBV7-9
CDR3: CASSFSSRGGIGEKLFF
DNA: TGTGCCAGCAGCTTTTCCTCGAGGGGGGGAATTGGTGAAAAACTGTTTTTT

J: TRBJ2-4
size: .
D: .
V: TRBV10-1
CDR3: CASKGGRGGENIQYF
DNA: TGCGCCAGCAAGGGGGGTCGAGGGGGCGAAAACATTCAGTACTTC

J: TRBJ1-2
size: .
D: TRBD1
V: TRBV6-5
CDR3: CASSYYRGYGYTF
DNA: TGTGCCAGCAGTTACTACAGGGGCTATGGCTACACCTTC

J: TRBJ1-1
size: few
D: .
V: TRBV29-1
CDR3: CSVDRNTEAFF
DNA: TGCAGCGTTGATAGGAACACTGAAGCTTTCTTT

J: TRBJ1-6
size: .
D: .
V: TRBV7-8
CDR3: CASSLGWGIGENSPLHF
DNA: TGTGCCAGCAGCTTAGGGTGGGGTATTGGAGAAAATTCACCCCTCCACTTT

J: TRBJ1-1
size: .
D: .
V: TRBV5-4
CDR3: CASSYPGPSAGTEAFF
DNA: TGTGCCAGCAGCTACCCGGGGCCTTCTGCGGGCACTGAAGCTTTCTTT

J: TRBJ1-3
size: few
D: .
V: TRBV7-9
CDR3: CASSSQGPSSGNTIYF
DNA: TGTGCCAGCAGCTCCCAGGGGCCGAGCTCTGGAAACACCATATATTTT

J: TRBJ2-7
size: .
D: TRBD2
V: TRBV5-1
CDR3: CASSYGGVSYEQYF
DNA: TGCGCCAGCAGCTATGGGGGGGTCTCCTACGAGCAGTACTTC

J: TRBJ1-6
size: .
D: .
V: TRBV5-1
CDR3: CASSLVGAQNSPLHF
DNA: TGCGCCAGCAGCTTGGTAGGGGCGCAGAATTCACCCCTCCACTTT

J: TRBJ2-7
size: once
D: .
V: TRBV2
CDR3: CASMDRGMRDEQYF
DNA: TGTGCCAGCATGGACAGAGGAATGAGAGACGAGCAGTACTTC

J: TRBJ2-2
size: once
D: .
V: TRBV2
CDR3: CASSEALAVSGELFF
DNA: TGTGCCAGCAGTGAAGCACTAGCCGTCTCCGGGGAGCTGTTTTTT

J: TRBJ2-3
size: .
D: .
V: TRBV9
CDR3: CASSVWDVADTQYF
DNA: TGTGCCAGCAGCGTTTGGGACGTCGCAGATACGCAGTATTTT

J: TRBJ2-1
size: .
D: .
V: TRBV5-1
CDR3: CASSSARNEQFF
DNA: TGCGCCAGCAGCTCCGCCCGGAATGAGCAGTTCTTC

J: TRBJ1-2
size: .
D: TRBD1
V: TRBV7-2
CDR3: CASSSSGQVYGYTF
DNA: TGTGCCAGCAGCTCTTCTGGACAGGTTTATGGCTACACCTTC

J: TRBJ1-2
size: .
D: .
V: TRBV19
CDR3: CASSIVGASNYGYTF
DNA: TGTGCCAGTAGTATAGTCGGGGCCTCTAACTATGGCTACACCTTC

J: TRBJ2-1
size: few
D: .
V: TRBV25-1
CDR3: CASRVTGPYNEQFF
DNA: TGTGCCAGCAGGGTTACGGGCCCCTACAATGAGCAGTTCTTC

J: TRBJ2-2
size: .
D: .
V: TRBV29-1
CDR3: CSVEEGSANTGELFF
DNA: TGCAGCGTTGAAGAGGGGTCAGCGAACACCGGGGAGCTGTTTTTT

J: TRBJ1-2
size: .
D: .
V: TRBV6-5
CDR3: CASSYQMGSYGYTF
DNA: TGTGCCAGCAGTTATCAGATGGGAAGCTATGGCTACACCTTC

J: TRBJ1-6
size: .
D: .
V: TRBV30
CDR3: CAWSPPGDRRGSSYNSPLHF
DNA: TGTGCCTGGAGTCCCCCCGGGGATAGGAGGGGAAGCTCCTATAATTCACCCCTCCACTTT

J: TRBJ2-1
size: .
D: .
V: TRBV7-8
CDR3: CASSLRGRISYNEQFF
DNA: TGTGCCAGCAGCTTAAGGGGACGGATCTCCTACAATGAGCAGTTCTTC

J: TRBJ2-4
size: .
D: .
V: TRBV18
CDR3: CASSPRGGNIQYF
DNA: TGTGCCAGCTCACCACGGGGTGGAAACATTCAGTACTTC

J: TRBJ2-2
size: .
D: TRBD2
V: TRBV5-1
CDR3: CASSLYSGGTGELFF
DNA: TGCGCCAGCAGCTTGTATAGCGGGGGGACCGGGGAGCTGTTTTTT

J: TRBJ1-3
size: few
D: .
V: TRBV10-3
CDR3: CATKRDSGNTIYF
DNA: TGTGCCACAAAAAGGGACTCTGGAAACACCATATATTTT

J: TRBJ1-6
size: .
D: TRBD1
V: TRBV5-8
CDR3: CASSLGGQGSSPLHF
DNA: TGTGCCAGCAGCTTGGGGGGACAGGGATCCTCACCCCTCCACTTT

J: TRBJ1-2
size: .
D: .
V: TRBV15
CDR3: CATSRGEDGYGYTF
DNA: TGTGCCACCAGCAGAGGCGAGGACGGCTATGGCTACACCTTC

J: TRBJ1-2
size: .
D: TRBD1
V: TRBV29-1
CDR3: CSVEGDRTANYGYTF
DNA: TGCAGCGTTGAGGGGGACAGGACAGCTAACTATGGCTACACCTTC

J: TRBJ1-1
size: .
D: .
V: TRBV18
CDR3: CASSPIPLGGQNTEAFF
DNA: TGTGCCAGCTCACCCATTCCTCTCGGGGGGCAAAACACTGAAGCTTTCTTT

J: TRBJ1-5
size: .
D: TRBD1
V: TRBV19
CDR3: CASSIPGQGANQPQHF
DNA: TGTGCCAGTAGCATACCGGGACAGGGGGCGAACCAGCCCCAGCATTTT

J: TRBJ1-2
size: .
D: .
V: TRBV11-1
CDR3: CASSGYDSYGYTF
DNA: TGTGCCAGCAGCGGATATGACAGTTATGGCTACACCTTC

J: TRBJ1-1
size: .
D: TRBD1
V: TRBV11-2
CDR3: CASSLGSGGRNTEAFF
DNA: TGTGCCAGCAGCTTGGGGTCAGGGGGTAGGAACACTGAAGCTTTCTTT

J: TRBJ1-2
size: .
D: .
V: TRBV27
CDR3: CASSLGGAHYGYTF
DNA: TGTGCCAGCAGTTTAGGGGGCGCTCACTATGGCTACACCTTC

J: TRBJ1-1
size: .
D: .
V: TRBV5-1
CDR3: CASSLNGGDTEAFF
DNA: TGCGCCAGCAGCTTGAACGGGGGAGACACTGAAGCTTTCTTT

J: TRBJ2-3
size: .
D: .
V: TRBV5-6
CDR3: CASPLRERADTQYF
DNA: TGTGCCAGCCCCCTTCGCGAACGGGCGGATACGCAGTATTTT

J: TRBJ2-5
size: .
D: TRBD1
V: TRBV5-1
CDR3: CASSWTGTQYF
DNA: TGCGCCAGCAGCTGGACAGGGACCCAGTACTTC

J: TRBJ2-3
size: .
D: .
V: TRBV5-1
CDR3: CASSLAALDSDTQYF
DNA: TGCGCCAGCAGCTTGGCGGCCCTAGATTCAGATACGCAGTATTTT

J: TRBJ1-4
size: medium-sized
D: .
V: TRBV6-5
CDR3: CASSRQDTEKLFF
DNA: TGTGCCAGCAGCCGACAGGATACGGAAAAACTGTTTTTT

J: TRBJ2-7
size: .
D: .
V: TRBV30
CDR3: CAWSVGGAGAYEQYF
DNA: TGTGCCTGGAGTGTAGGGGGGGCGGGTGCGTACGAGCAGTACTTC

J: TRBJ1-4
size: .
D: .
V: TRBV27
CDR3: CASSSRVGEKLFF
DNA: TGTGCCAGCAGTTCGAGGGTCGGTGAAAAACTGTTTTTT